This TCR beta chain comes out of a study of human T cells and chemical hapten exposure. Across the study: Each week of the roughly 23-week study, patients had diphenylcyclopropenone applied to the scalp. The study's findings and limits: TCRs above 1 in 1000 frequency did not change with DPC sensitization.

Specified time point: patch test 1, 2 weeks after DPC sensitization. Treatment defined: therapeutic diphenylcyclopropenone sensitization with weekly scalp DPC. The germline V gene encodes CDR1 SGHAT and CDR2 FQNNGV. Trimming left V 5 bases short and J 0 bases short, with 18 bases between. The CDR3 consists of 17 residues. Regarding this clonotype: Its target is unknown.

TCRdb reprocessed the RACE reads via MiXCR and lists one record per CDR3 protein. The sample holds 95,000 to 150,000 distinct CDR3 sequences, around 13% seen once. This sequence was found in a man aged 18 to 30 with alopecia areata. Some clones in this sample may be carry-over from other donors' samples. The genes are TRBV11-2 and TRBJ2-3, with D possibly called TRBD1 or TRBD2 (5 bases each). This sample comprised whole blood, obtained in connection with sensitization to the hapten diphenylcyclopropenone (DPC). The CDR3 spells CASSARDRTFSTDTQYF. In DNA form, the CDR3 reads TGTGCCAGCAGCGCCCGGGACCGCACCTTTAGCACAGATACGCAGTATTTT.